Below, 32 T cell receptor beta chains from the same sample are listed, as sequenced in a study of blood T cell repertoires in COVID-19. Some clones are missing from TCRdb's copy, which holds only in-frame ones; the method was immunoSEQ multiplex PCR. The sample carries about 410,000 clones, 86% recorded once. The material sequenced was peripheral blood. The receptors shown here come from a woman aged 25 to 39 with active or convalescent COVID-19.

The chain joins TRBV25-1 to TRBJ2-2, with 11 bases matching TRBD2. The ends lost 3 bases at V and 7 bases at J; junction bases unmatched: 4. The CDR3 extends over 15 amino acids. The germline CDR1 and CDR2 sequences are MGHDK and SYGVNS. CDR3 amino acids: CASSDGTSGDGELFF. The CDR3 nucleotides read TGTGCCAGCAGTGATGGGACTAGCGGTGACGGGGAGCTGTTTTTT.

The chain combines TRBV5-1 with TRBJ2-1, with D hard to call. V lost 1 base and J 8 bases, leaving 10 bases between the germline ends. Germline lookup yields CDR1 SGHRS and CDR2 YFSETQ. CDR3 length: 13 residues. This chain's CDR3 is CASSLWSADEQFF. The DNA for the CDR3 is TGCGCCAGCAGCTTGTGGTCCGCGGATGAGCAGTTCTTC. The whole variable domain, filled in from reference TRBV5-1 and TRBJ2-1, reads KAGVTQTPRYLIKTRGQQVTLSCSPISGHRSVSWYQQTPGQGLQFLFEYFSETQRNKGNFPGRFSGRQFSNSRSEMNVSTLELGDSALYLCASSLWSADEQFFGPGTRLTVL.

V gene TRBV4-1 combines with J gene TRBJ2-1; D gene ambiguous. The CDR3 has 16 residues. Trimming shortened V by 1 base and J by 6 bases, and 16 bases separated the two germline ends. In germline, CDR1 is MGHRA, CDR2 YSYEKL. The CDR3 loop is CASSQGIAKSVNEQFF. The CDR3 DNA reads as TGCGCCAGCAGCCAAGGTATAGCCAAATCCGTCAATGAGCAGTTCTTC.

CDR3 sequence (DNA): TGTGCCAGCAGTCAGGGCGCGAATGAGCAGTTCTTC. Protein sequence: CASSQGANEQFF. The chain carries TRBV9 and TRBJ2-1; D is possibly TRBD1 (5 bases). CDR3 length equals 12 residues. Germline V gene sequence: CDR1 SGDLS, CDR2 YYNGEE. V lost 5 bases, J lost 7 bases, and 10 bases lay in between.

This chain uses TRBV3-1 (or the pseudogene TRBV3-2) with TRBJ2-2, with 13 bases matching TRBD2. V lost 4 bases and J lost 1; bases outside the gene matches: 3. The CDR3 length is 17 residues. The germline CDR1 and CDR2 sequences are LGHDT and YNNKEL (reference sequence). The CDR3 DNA sequence: TGTGCCAGCAGCCCCTGGACTAGCGGGGGGAACACCGGGGAGCTGTTTTTT. This sequence encodes CASSPWTSGGNTGELFF.

The V call is TRBV5-8, the J call TRBJ1-5; D gene ambiguous. This CDR3 is built from 15 residues. The V and J ends lost 1 base and 4 bases respectively, with 12 bases between them. CDR1 SGHTS and CDR2 YDEGEE come from the germline V gene. The CDR3 nucleotides read TGTGCCAGCAGCTTGTATCTTGAGGGTAATCAGCCCCAGCATTTT. Its translation: CASSLYLEGNQPQHF.

Only one count was recorded for this clone. The chain has TRBV2 and TRBJ2-7; 12 bases align to TRBD1. Germline V gene data show CDR1 as SNHLY and CDR2 as FYNNEI. CDR3 length: 14 amino acids. As DNA, the CDR3 is TGTGCAACCCTTGGGACAGGGGGCTGGGACGAGCAGTACTTC. This gives the protein CATLGTGGWDEQYF.

This chain joins TRBV19 and TRBJ1-3, with D hard to call. The CDR3 has 14 residues. The germline V gene encodes CDR1 LNHDA and CDR2 SQIVND (reference sequence). V dropped 7 bases and J dropped 0 bases, with 10 bases sitting between them. The CDR3 spells CASTTTSSGNTIYF. For the CDR3, the DNA is TGTGCCAGTACCACCACGAGCTCTGGAAACACCATATATTTT.

The chain recombines TRBV13 with TRBJ1-3; D may be TRBD1 (6 bases). The germline V gene encodes CDR1 PRHDT and CDR2 FYEKMQ (reference sequence). With 5 bases removed from V and 4 bases from J, the gap between germline ends came to 15 bases. This CDR3 has 15 amino acids. The CDR3: CASSPGEGQGNTIYF. CDR3 nucleotides: TGTGCCAGCAGCCCCGGGGAAGGACAGGGAAACACCATATATTTT.

The chain employs TRBV13 and TRBJ2-7; D ambiguous. V lost 0 bases, J lost 5 bases, and 5 bases lay in between. Germline loops: CDR1 PRHDT, CDR2 FYEKMQ (reference sequence). CDR3 length: 12 amino acids. CDR3: CASSLGVNEQYF. CDR3 nucleotide sequence: TGTGCCAGCAGCTTAGGTGTTAACGAGCAGTACTTC. Complete variable domain (other parts from reference TRBV13 and TRBJ2-7): AAGVIQSPRHLIKEKRETATLKCYPIPRHDTVYWYQQGPGQDPQFLISFYEKMQSDKGSIPDRFSAQQFSDYHSELNMSSLELGDSALYFCASSLGVNEQYFGPGTRLTVT.

In DNA, the CDR3 is TGTGCCAGCAGTGGTAGAACAGGGGACTCTGGAAACACCATATATTTT. It encodes CASSGRTGDSGNTIYF. The chain joins TRBV6-1 to TRBJ1-3; TRBD1 matches at 7 bases. Per the germline V gene, CDR1 is MNHNS and CDR2 is SASEGT. Losses at the gene ends were 4 bases for V and 0 bases for J; bases not matched to a gene: 6. This CDR3 has 16 residues.

The J gene is TRBJ1-1, the V gene TRBV18; TRBD1 might be the D (5 bases). Germline lookup yields CDR1 KGHSH and CDR2 LQKENI. This CDR3 has 16 residues. V dropped 5 bases and J dropped 1 base, with 17 bases sitting between them. The CDR3 sequence is CASSSFLGGENTEAFF. In nucleotides, the CDR3 is TGTGCCAGCTCATCCTTCCTGGGAGGGGAGAACACTGAAGCTTTCTTT.

The rearrangement links TRBV18 to TRBJ2-2, with D maybe TRBD1 (6 bases). This CDR3 is built from 14 residues. Germline V CDR1 and CDR2: KGHSH, LQKENI. The ends were cut back, 6 bases at V and 7 bases at J, with 15 bases in the middle. The CDR3 coding sequence is TGTGCCAGCTCCCGGACAGCCTCCAGCGGGGAGCTGTTTTTT. The encoded protein is CASSRTASSGELFF. The whole variable domain, filled in from reference TRBV18 and TRBJ2-2, reads NAGVMQNPRHLVRRRGQEARLRCSPMKGHSHVYWYRQLPEEGLKFMVYLQKENIIDESGMPKERFSAEFPKEGPSILRIQQVVRGDSAAYFCASSRTASSGELFFGEGSRLTVL.

This clone was seen a few times. Other DNA sequences from this sample encode an identical CDR3 as well. The chain uses TRBV7-2 and TRBJ1-2; D unresolved. In germline, CDR1 is SGHTA, CDR2 FQGNSA. The CDR3 is 11 amino acids. V shed 7 bases and J shed 5 bases, with 8 bases lying between them. CDR3 region: CASTPGYGYTF. The CDR3 DNA reads as TGTGCCAGCACCCCGGGTTATGGCTACACCTTC.

The rearrangement joins TRBV11-1 to TRBJ2-3, with 9 bases matching TRBD2. CDR3 size: 16 residues. Trimming removed 3 bases from V and 4 bases from J; junction bases left unmatched: 8. Germline V gene data show CDR1 as SGHAT and CDR2 as FQDESV (reference sequence). The CDR3, as DNA: TGTGCCAGCAGCTTGGGGAGTCGCGGGAGGGCAGATACGCAGTATTTT. Translated: CASSLGSRGRADTQYF.

This chain connects TRBV12-3 or TRBV12-4 to TRBJ2-2; no clear D. V lost 7 bases to trimming and J lost 6 bases, with 9 bases between them. The CDR3 has 12 residues. CDR3 in DNA: TGTGCCAGCAAATTAGAAGCCGGGGAGCTGTTTTTT. Its translation is CASKLEAGELFF.

This chain connects TRBV6-6 to TRBJ1-1, with TRBD1 as a possible D gene (6 bases). Per germline, CDR1 MNHNY and CDR2 SVGAGI (reference sequence). Trimming pared 9 bases from V and 2 bases from J, leaving 19 bases between. This CDR3 has 15 amino acids. CDR3 region: CASSTGPRSNTEAFF. DNA for the CDR3: TGTGCCAGTTCGACAGGTCCAAGGTCTAACACTGAAGCTTTCTTT.

V is TRBV30 and J is TRBJ2-7; the D gene is possibly TRBD1 (6 bases). The V gene lost 2 bases and the J gene lost 3 bases, with 8 bases spanning the gap. The CDR3 covers 12 residues. CDR1 is GTSNPN and CDR2 is SVGIG in the germline V gene (reference sequence). The chain's CDR3 is CAWSTGLYEQYF. Written as DNA, the CDR3 is TGTGCCTGGAGTACAGGGCTCTACGAGCAGTACTTC.

The CDR3 protein is CASSISWDRGNGNTIYF. The CDR3 nucleotides read TGTGCCAGCAGCATAAGTTGGGACAGGGGAAATGGAAACACCATATATTTT. This chain uses TRBV27 with TRBJ1-3, with TRBD1 identical over 10 bases. Germline values: CDR1 MNHEY, CDR2 SMNVEV (reference sequence). V lost 6 bases and J lost 3; bases outside the gene matches: 11. This CDR3 is built from 17 residues.

This clone was counted once. The chain is built from TRBV18 and TRBJ2-7; no clear D gene. The CDR3 consists of 12 residues. The ends were cut back, 6 bases at V and 3 bases at J, with 9 bases in the middle. Germline V gene lookup returns CDR1 KGHSH and CDR2 LQKENI. As DNA, the CDR3 is TGTGCCAGCTCGAACACCGACTACGAGCAGTACTTC. Protein: CASSNTDYEQYF.

V usage is TRBV11-2 and J usage is TRBJ2-1, with a possible D match to TRBD1 (5 bases). CDR1 and CDR2 (germline): SGHAT, FQNNGV. This CDR3 comprises 14 residues. V was clipped by 4 bases and J by 8 bases, with 15 bases between them. The CDR3 is CASSSVGLQDEQFF. CDR3 coding DNA: TGTGCCAGCAGCTCGGTAGGGTTACAGGATGAGCAGTTCTTC.

V is TRBV19 and J is TRBJ1-2, with D perhaps matching TRBD1 (6 bases). The CDR3 has 13 residues. Germline V lookup: CDR1 LNHDA, CDR2 SQIVND (reference sequence). Trimming took 4 bases from V and 8 from J, leaving 14 bases between them. CDR3 sequence reads: CASSTQGRGGYTF. As DNA, the CDR3 is TGTGCCAGTAGTACCCAGGGGCGAGGCGGCTACACCTTC.

This chain connects TRBV14 to TRBJ1-2; perhaps TRBD1 as D (5 bases). V lost 4 bases and J 6 bases, leaving 15 bases between the germline ends. Germline CDR1 is SGHDN and CDR2 is FVKESK. CDR3 length: 14 residues. CDR3 sequence (DNA): TGTGCCAGCAGCCTAACCCGTACAGGCGATGGCTACACCTTC. Amino acid sequence: CASSLTRTGDGYTF.

The rearrangement joins TRBV24-1 to TRBJ2-3; tentatively, D is TRBD1 (6 bases). There are 14 residues in the CDR3. V lost 5 bases and J lost 3, with 11 bases in between. Germline V lookup: CDR1 KGHDR, CDR2 SFDVKD. This chain's CDR3 is CATSGRGWTDTQYF. The CDR3 bases are TGTGCCACCAGTGGAAGGGGGTGGACAGATACGCAGTATTTT.

This clone occurred once. The rearrangement uses TRBV19 and TRBJ1-1; TRBD1 matches 8 bases. The V gene's germline CDR1 is LNHDA and CDR2 SQIVND (reference sequence). There are 14 residues in the CDR3. V gave up 6 bases and J gave up 4 bases; unmatched junction bases: 7. This CDR3 is CASSPMDRVTEAFF. CDR3 nucleotides: TGTGCCAGTAGCCCTATGGACAGGGTCACTGAAGCTTTCTTT.

This clone was seen a handful of times. CDR3 in amino acids: CASSLAQVAGVGTGELFF. The CDR3, as DNA: TGTGCCAGCAGCTTAGCGCAAGTAGCGGGAGTTGGCACCGGGGAGCTGTTTTTT. This chain joins TRBV7-9 and TRBJ2-2; TRBD2 matches 9 bases. This CDR3 has 18 residues. The V gene end was trimmed by 0 bases and the J gene end by 4 bases; junction bases not matched to a gene: 9. From germline, CDR1 is SEHNR and CDR2 FQNEAQ (reference sequence). Looking up the rest from reference TRBV7-9 and TRBJ2-2 gives the full variable domain: DTGVSQNPRHKITKRGQNVTFRCDPISEHNRLYWYRQTLGQGPEFLTYFQNEAQLEKSRLLSDRFSAERPKGSFSTLEIQRTEQGDSAMYLCASSLAQVAGVGTGELFFGEGSRLTVL.

The chain joins TRBV18 to TRBJ1-6, with TRBD1 identical over 9 bases. The germline gives CDR1 KGHSH, CDR2 LQKENI. With 3 bases clipped from V and 9 bases from J, the junction kept 6 bases outside the gene matches. The CDR3 has 15 residues. The CDR3 is CASSPGDRVISPLHF. The DNA of the CDR3 is TGTGCCAGCTCACCCGGGGACAGGGTGATTTCACCCCTCCACTTT.

The chain links TRBV7-9 to TRBJ1-1; no reliable D call. The CDR3 is 13 amino acids. V lost 3 bases and J lost 3, with 8 bases in between. Germline V gives CDR1 SEHNR, CDR2 FQNEAQ (reference sequence). The CDR3 spells CASSFREDTEAFF. For the CDR3, the DNA is TGTGCCAGCAGCTTTAGGGAGGACACTGAAGCTTTCTTT.

V and J are TRBV12-3 or TRBV12-4 and TRBJ1-1; 7 bases agree with TRBD1. After removal of 5 bases from V and 4 bases from J, the junction contained 4 bases not matched to a gene. The CDR3 sequence is 13 residues long. DNA of the CDR3: TGTGCCAGCAGTGGGACAGCTTCCACTGAAGCTTTCTTT. The encoded protein is CASSGTASTEAFF.

The rearrangement uses TRBV5-4 and TRBJ2-1; 7 bases match TRBD2. Per germline, CDR1 SGHNT and CDR2 YYREEE (reference sequence). The CDR3 totals 16 residues. V gave up 0 bases and J gave up 0 bases; unmatched junction bases: 3. The CDR3 DNA is TGTGCCAGCAGCTTGGCCGGCGGGAGCTCCTACAATGAGCAGTTCTTC. Its translation: CASSLAGGSSYNEQFF.

The V and J genes are TRBV6-4 and TRBJ1-2, with D perhaps TRBD1 (5 bases). The CDR3 contains 14 residues. Germline CDR1 MRHNA, CDR2 SNTAGT. V was clipped by 5 bases and J by 2 bases, with 12 bases between them. CDR3: CASSPSSGNYGYTF. The CDR3 DNA sequence: TGTGCCAGCAGTCCTTCTTCAGGGAACTATGGCTACACCTTC.

The V call is TRBV7-6, the J call TRBJ2-5; 11 bases are shared with TRBD2. Trimming cost V 6 bases and J 1 base; bases outside gene matches: 4. CDR3 size: 15 residues. Germline V gene sequence: CDR1 SGHVS, CDR2 FNYEAQ. CDR3 nucleotide sequence: TGTGCCAGCAGTTGGACTAGCGGGCTCCAAGAGACCCAGTACTTC. Its protein is CASSWTSGLQETQYF.